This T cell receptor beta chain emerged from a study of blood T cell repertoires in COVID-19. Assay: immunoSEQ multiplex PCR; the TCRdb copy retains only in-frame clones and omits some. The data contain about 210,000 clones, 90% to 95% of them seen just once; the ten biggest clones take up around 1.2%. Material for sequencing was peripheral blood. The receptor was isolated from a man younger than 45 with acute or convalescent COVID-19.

The CDR3 DNA follows: TGCGCCAGCAGGCCCGGGGGGGAGAACACTGAAGCTTTCTTT. It codes for CASRPGGENTEAFF. This rearrangement joins TRBV5-1 to TRBJ1-1; TRBD1 is a possible D gene (5 bases). Germline V gene sequence: CDR1 SGHRS, CDR2 YFSETQ. V lost 5 bases and J lost 1, with 12 bases in between. The length of the CDR3 is 14 residues.